These 23 T cell receptor beta chains were sequenced from one sample in a study of shared clonotypes between healthy human individuals. Assay used: immunoSEQ multiplex PCR; TCRdb lists only in-frame clones, some missing. Of about 690,000 clones listed, about 90% are singletons. Sequencing input: memory CD8+ T cells from PBMCs. Subset described: CD45RO+ cells pooled with CCR7-negative TemRA cells. These receptors were collected from a man aged 18 to 29 in good health. Some clones in this sample may be carry-over from other donors' samples.

This clone turned up a few times. The J gene is TRBJ2-7, the V gene TRBV2; D is ambiguous. The ends were cut back, 2 bases at V and 9 bases at J, with 11 bases in the middle. The CDR3 runs to 12 residues. Germline CDR1 reads SNHLY; CDR2 reads FYNNEI. DNA of the CDR3: TGTGCCAGCAGTGAACCGTCGCCGTGGCAGTACTTC. Translation: CASSEPSPWQYF.

The table lists this clone with a count of one. The chain is built from TRBV11-2 and TRBJ2-1; D remains ambiguous. CDR1 and CDR2 (germline): SGHAT, FQNNGV. This CDR3 is 15 amino acids long. The ends were cut back, 4 bases at V and 0 bases at J, with 10 bases in the middle. The CDR3 protein is CASSSSPSSYNEQFF. The CDR3 DNA reads as TGTGCCAGCAGCTCCTCCCCGAGCTCCTACAATGAGCAGTTCTTC. The whole variable domain, filled in from reference TRBV11-2 and TRBJ2-1, reads EAGVAQSPRYKIIEKRQSVAFWCNPISGHATLYWYQQILGQGPKLLIQFQNNGVVDDSQLPKDRFSAERLKGVDSTLKIQPAKLEDSAVYLCASSSSPSSYNEQFFGPGTRLTVL.

V is TRBV5-4 and J is TRBJ1-2; D is unclear. CDR3 length: 16 amino acids. Per the germline V gene, CDR1 is SGHNT and CDR2 is YYREEE (reference sequence). Between the trimmed V and J ends, which lost 3 bases and 4 bases, there was a span of 19 bases. CDR3 sequence: CASSYSAQISIYGYTF. Written as DNA, the CDR3 is TGTGCCAGCAGCTACAGTGCCCAGATTAGCATCTATGGCTACACCTTC.

The rearrangement joins TRBV29-1 to TRBJ2-1; D remains unclear. Germline CDR1 is SQVTM and CDR2 is ANQGSEA. The CDR3 spans 11 residues. Trimming shortened V by 7 bases and J by 6 bases, and 10 bases separated the two germline ends. Written as DNA, the CDR3 is TGCAGCGGGCTAGGTCTCAATGAGCAGTTCTTC. Translated: CSGLGLNEQFF.

The chain links TRBV7-9 to TRBJ2-1; 8 nucleotides align to TRBD2. Germline trimming cut 4 bases from V and 6 bases from J; bases unmatched to any gene: 14. The germline gives CDR1 SEHNR, CDR2 FQNEAQ (reference sequence). The CDR3 is made up of 17 amino acids. CDR3 nucleotide sequence: TGTGCCAGCAGCTCTATACCCGGGACTAGTACCGGCAATGAGCAGTTCTTC. Translated, it gives CASSSIPGTSTGNEQFF. Filled out from reference TRBV7-9 and TRBJ2-1, the complete variable domain reads DTGVSQNPRHKITKRGQNVTFRCDPISEHNRLYWYRQTLGQGPEFLTYFQNEAQLEKSRLLSDRFSAERPKGSFSTLEIQRTEQGDSAMYLCASSSIPGTSTGNEQFFGPGTRLTVL.

This clone has a single count. V gene TRBV7-9 combines with J gene TRBJ2-1; D is undetermined. V was shortened by 4 bases and J by 8 bases, with 18 bases between the two germline ends. Germline loops: CDR1 SEHNR, CDR2 FQNEAQ (reference sequence). This CDR3 region has 15 residues. The chain's CDR3 is CASSSPLKQTHEQFF. The CDR3, as DNA: TGTGCCAGCAGCTCACCCCTTAAACAGACCCATGAGCAGTTCTTC.

This chain connects TRBV5-1 to TRBJ1-2; TRBD1 matches 9 bases. Trimming removed 2 bases from V and 8 bases from J; junction bases left unmatched: 10. Germline-derived CDR1 and CDR2 are SGHRS and YFSETQ. The CDR3 spans 15 residues. The CDR3 sequence: CASSFGQGRNDGYTF. The CDR3 region has the DNA TGCGCCAGCAGCTTTGGACAGGGGCGAAATGACGGCTACACCTTC.

This chain connects TRBV29-1 to TRBJ2-1; the match to TRBD2 covers 16 bases. Germline CDR1 reads SQVTM; CDR2 reads ANQGSEA. J gave up 2 bases and V 3 bases, and 4 bases lay outside the gene matches. CDR3 length: 17 residues. The CDR3 region has the DNA TGCAGCGTTGAGGGACTAGCGGGAGGGCCGACCTACAATGAGCAGTTCTTC. Amino acids: CSVEGLAGGPTYNEQFF.

This chain links TRBV7-9 with TRBJ1-3; TRBD1 might be the D (6 bases). CDR3 length: 13 residues. Looked up from germline, CDR1 is SEHNR and CDR2 is FQNEAQ (reference sequence). V lost 5 bases to trimming and J lost 7 bases, with 12 bases between them. The CDR3, as DNA: TGTGCCAGCAGCCCCGGGACACCTAACACCATATATTTT. Translated: CASSPGTPNTIYF.

The chain employs TRBV19 and TRBJ2-7; possibly TRBD2 for D (6 bases). The length of the CDR3 is 15 residues. The V gene's germline CDR1 is LNHDA and CDR2 SQIVND (reference sequence). Trimming removed 3 bases from V and 3 bases from J, with 15 bases in between. In nucleotides, the CDR3 is TGTGCCAGTAGTATCTCACTAGCTCCCCTCTACGAGCAGTACTTC. It yields the protein CASSISLAPLYEQYF. The whole variable domain, remainder taken from reference TRBV19 and TRBJ2-7, is DGGITQSPKYLFRKEGQNVTLSCEQNLNHDAMYWYRQDPGQGLRLIYYSQIVNDFQKGDIAEGYSVSREKKESFPLTVTSAQKNPTAFYLCASSISLAPLYEQYFGPGTRLTVT.

The chain couples TRBV18 to TRBJ1-2; D gene ambiguous. The CDR3 is made up of 14 amino acids. The germline CDR1 and CDR2 sequences are KGHSH and LQKENI. Trimming shortened V by 6 bases and J by 4 bases, and 15 bases separated the two germline ends. The CDR3 here is CASSLRSDLYGYTF. CDR3 DNA: TGTGCCAGCTCGCTCAGATCGGATCTCTATGGCTACACCTTC.

This chain connects TRBV29-1 to TRBJ2-7, with 10 bases lining up with TRBD2. CDR3 length: 13 residues. With 4 bases clipped from V and 3 bases from J, the junction kept 3 bases outside the gene matches. CDR1 is SQVTM and CDR2 is ANQGSEA in the germline V gene. CDR3: CSVGPSGSYEQYF. CDR3 nucleotide sequence: TGCAGCGTTGGGCCTAGCGGGAGCTACGAGCAGTACTTC.

This chain joins TRBV25-1 and TRBJ1-2; maybe TRBD1 (5 bases). The V and J ends lost 6 bases and 1 base respectively, with 18 bases between them. Per the germline V gene, CDR1 is MGHDK and CDR2 is SYGVNS. This CDR3 region has 16 residues. CDR3: CASRGRSRMSNYGYTF. In nucleotides, the CDR3 is TGTGCCAGCAGGGGACGAAGCAGAATGAGTAACTATGGCTACACCTTC.

The chain is built from TRBV28 and TRBJ1-1; D not resolved. The germline V and J ends were trimmed by 6 bases and 3 bases, with 17 bases remaining between them. The germline V gene has CDR1 MDHEN and CDR2 SYDVKM. The CDR3 sequence is 15 residues long. CDR3 in DNA: TGTGCCAGCAGATTTGCCCCCAGAAAGTACACTGAAGCTTTCTTT. Residues: CASRFAPRKYTEAFF.

The rearrangement uses TRBV2 and TRBJ2-1; D is perhaps TRBD1 (6 bases). The V end lost 3 bases, the J end lost 2 bases, and 17 bases lay between the germline ends. This CDR3 has 17 amino acids. From germline, CDR1 is SNHLY and CDR2 FYNNEI. Here the CDR3 reads CASSDALGTTPYNEQFF. Here the CDR3 DNA reads TGTGCCAGCAGTGATGCCCTAGGGACAACCCCCTACAATGAGCAGTTCTTC.

This chain uses TRBV27 with TRBJ2-2; D uncertain. V was clipped by 3 bases and J by 1 base, with 6 bases between them. From germline, CDR1 is MNHEY and CDR2 SMNVEV (reference sequence). This CDR3 is built from 14 residues. In DNA form, the CDR3 reads TGTGCCAGCAGTTTCTTCGGGAACACCGGGGAGCTGTTTTTT. Protein sequence: CASSFFGNTGELFF.

The V call is TRBV7-9, the J call TRBJ2-5; TRBD1 matches at 8 bases. The better agreement between TRBJ2-7 and the DNA end casts doubt on the J call. CDR3 size: 13 residues. The V gene's germline CDR1 is SEHNR and CDR2 FQNEAQ (reference sequence). The CDR3 spells CASSSPGGHEQYF. The CDR3 DNA reads TGTGCCAGCAGCTCCCCAGGGGGCCACGAGCAGTACTTC.

In DNA, the CDR3 is TGTGCCAGCAGTGCAGGGAATTCACAGTACTTC. Translated: CASSAGNSQYF. The chain has TRBV27 and TRBJ2-5, with D perhaps matching TRBD1 (5 bases). V was clipped by 5 bases and J by 11 bases, with 12 bases between them. This CDR3 is 11 amino acids long. CDR1 and CDR2 (germline): MNHEY, SMNVEV (reference sequence).

CDR3 nucleotide sequence: TGTGCCAGCAGCCCGGGACTAGCCCTATCCTACGAGCAGTACTTC. Its translation: CASSPGLALSYEQYF. The chain has TRBV5-6 and TRBJ2-7; 9 bases agree with TRBD2. J was trimmed by 1 base and V by 4 bases; bases with no gene match: 6. Looked up from germline, CDR1 is SGHDT and CDR2 is YYEEEE. The CDR3 has 15 residues.

The CDR3 spells CASSRLAGTNTGELFF. CDR3 nucleotide sequence: TGTGCCAGTAGTCGGTTAGCGGGTACGAACACCGGGGAGCTGTTTTTT. This chain links TRBV19 with TRBJ2-2, with TRBD2 matching over 7 bases. V shed 5 bases and J 0 bases; nucleotides not matched to a gene: 6. Germline V CDR1 and CDR2: LNHDA, SQIVND (reference sequence). This CDR3 comprises 16 residues. The complete variable domain, with remaining parts taken from reference TRBV19 and TRBJ2-2, reads DGGITQSPKYLFRKEGQNVTLSCEQNLNHDAMYWYRQDPGQGLRLIYYSQIVNDFQKGDIAEGYSVSREKKESFPLTVTSAQKNPTAFYLCASSRLAGTNTGELFFGEGSRLTVL.

This rearrangement joins TRBV29-1 to TRBJ2-7, with 8 bases fitting TRBD1. CDR3 length: 13 residues. V was clipped by 8 bases and J by 4 bases; unmatched bases: 10. Germline V gene lookup returns CDR1 SQVTM and CDR2 ANQGSEA. DNA for the CDR3: TGCAGCATTCTCGGACAGGGAAAGTACGAGCAGTACTTC. This translates into CSILGQGKYEQYF.

The chain recombines TRBV6-1 with TRBJ2-7; D is undetermined. V lost 7 bases, J lost 5 bases, and 9 bases lay in between. This CDR3 is built from 11 residues. Germline V gene data show CDR1 as MNHNS and CDR2 as SASEGT. The CDR3 bases are TGTGCCAGCAAACAAGGCCACGAGCAGTACTTC. It is translated as CASKQGHEQYF.

The chain recombines TRBV27 with TRBJ1-1; 7 bases agree with TRBD1. CDR3 length: 15 residues. V gave up 6 bases and J gave up 0 bases; unmatched junction bases: 7. CDR1 and CDR2 (germline): MNHEY, SMNVEV (reference sequence). CDR3 loop: CASSKKGAMNTEAFF. The DNA of the CDR3 is TGTGCCAGCAGCAAGAAGGGGGCGATGAACACTGAAGCTTTCTTT.